This T cell receptor beta chain is drawn from a study of beta chain features in type 1 diabetes. Study background: There were 107,917,701 sorted cells examined across all samples.

Trimming shortened V by 4 bases and J by 5 bases, and 15 bases separated the two germline ends. The CDR3 consists of 16 residues. CDR1 and CDR2 from the germline V gene are SGHDN and FVKESK. Sampling consisted of one heparinised blood draw per donor, averaging roughly 110 mL. General observations from the study: When Type 1 diabetes patients were examined, their TCRB CDR3s proved moderately but significantly shorter in all four CD4+ subsets. Diminished insertions and augmented deletions at VDJ junctions characterized type 1 diabetes patients. In the patient group, naive, central memory and Treg TCRB repertoires seemed more alike than in the healthy donor group.

Investigators reverse transcribed all isolated RNA, so they sequenced expressed TCRB transcripts. Profiling relied on immunoSEQ multiplex PCR, and the TCRdb table lists in-frame clones only, not all of them. The table lists over 600,000 clones, around an eighth of them singletons. Regarding this clone: Antigen specificity is unknown.

This receptor was obtained from a man aged 25 to 45 with type 1 diabetes. Sequencing used naive CD4+ T cells from blood. J is TRBJ1-6 and V is TRBV14, with a weak D call TRBD1 (5 bases). CDR3 in DNA: TGTGCCAGCAGCCTCCAAAGCGGGACGAATAATTCACCCCTCCACTTT. It specifies CASSLQSGTNNSPLHF. Drawing the rest from reference TRBV14 and TRBJ1-6, the complete variable domain is EAGVTQFPSHSVIEKGQTVTLRCDPISGHDNLYWYRRVMGKEIKFLLHFVKESKQDESGMPNNRFLAERTGGTYSTLKVQPAELEDSGVYFCASSLQSGTNNSPLHFGNGTRLTVT.